This note documents a single T cell receptor (beta chain) sequence. The data originate from a study of cytomegalovirus exposure and HLA in healthy donors. Use of 60 Vbeta and 13 Jbeta primers characterized the PCR. Assay used: immunoSEQ multiplex PCR; TCRdb lists only in-frame clones, some missing. The table records 160,000 or so clones, about 80% of them present only once. Trimming stripped 3 bases from V and 6 bases from J, with 12 bases between. The CDR3 totals 14 residues. Germline loops: CDR1 KGHSH, CDR2 LQKENI. The V gene is TRBV18, the J gene TRBJ1-5; weak D call: TRBD1 (5 bases). The clonotype comes from a man aged 35 to 55 in good health and CMV-seronegative. Material: PBMCs. Here the CDR3 DNA reads TGTGCCAGCTCACCGGGCAGGGTTAGTCAGCCCCAGCATTTT. Protein: CASSPGRVSQPQHF.